Following are 14 T cell receptor beta chains from one sample sequenced in a study of radiation and T cells in renal cell carcinoma. Time point here: blood 4 weeks post-SBRT, at nephrectomy. Treatment described: 15 Gy SBRT to primary tumor, nephrectomy 4 weeks later. Sequencing used immunoSEQ multiplex PCR; TCRdb keeps in-frame clones, though not all of them. The profile shows some 44,000 clones, roughly 82% of them singletons. The source was blood, collected from a patient whose treatment included radiotherapy and nephrectomy. Receptors were obtained from a woman aged 70-85 years with renal cell carcinoma.

This clone has a count of ten or more. The V and J genes are TRBV5-1 and TRBJ2-4, with TRBD2 matching 14 bases. The CDR3 extends over 19 amino acids. J was trimmed by 2 bases and V by 4 bases; bases with no gene match: 11. Germline-derived CDR1 and CDR2 are SGHRS and YFSETQ. The CDR3 region has the DNA TGCGCCAGCAGCCTCATACCGGGACTAGCGGGAGTCACCAAAAACATTCAGTACTTC. Its protein product is CASSLIPGLAGVTKNIQYF.

The chain is built from TRBV25-1 and TRBJ2-1; no reliable D call. Per germline, CDR1 MGHDK and CDR2 SYGVNS. The CDR3 has 15 amino acids. V was cut by 2 bases and J by 0 bases, with 8 bases left in between. The CDR3 sequence: CASSEGRGSYNEQFF. The CDR3 nucleotides read TGTGCCAGCAGTGAAGGGCGAGGCTCCTACAATGAGCAGTTCTTC.

The rearrangement links TRBV7-9 to TRBJ2-1; weak D call: TRBD2 (5 bases). The CDR3 is 15 residues long. Germline V gene lookup returns CDR1 SEHNR and CDR2 FQNEAQ (reference sequence). V lost 3 bases and J lost 7, with 16 bases in between. The CDR3 DNA is TGTGCCAGCAGCTTGGGAACAGCTCCGGGAAATGAGCAGTTCTTC. This sequence encodes CASSLGTAPGNEQFF.

The chain is built from TRBV11-3 and TRBJ1-1; the match to TRBD1 covers 9 bases. Germline V CDR1 and CDR2: SGHNT, YENEEA. This CDR3 spans 13 amino acids. V trimming: 5 bases; J trimming: 7 bases; junction bases outside the gene matches: 5. The CDR3: CASSTGQGVEAFF. DNA for the CDR3: TGTGCCAGCAGCACGGGACAGGGAGTTGAAGCTTTCTTT.

V is TRBV5-1 and J is TRBJ1-2, with 8 positions matching TRBD1. Germline CDR1 and CDR2: SGHRS and YFSETQ. Germline trimming cut 4 bases from V and 14 bases from J; bases unmatched to any gene: 10. CDR3 length equals 12 residues. CDR3: CASSAQQGGGTF. CDR3 nucleotide sequence: TGCGCCAGCAGCGCCCAACAGGGGGGAGGTACCTTC.

This chain connects TRBV2 to TRBJ1-1; TRBD1 agrees at 9 bases. Per the germline V gene, CDR1 is SNHLY and CDR2 is FYNNEI. CDR3 length equals 16 residues. J gave up 5 bases and V 1 base, and 8 bases lay outside the gene matches. The DNA for the CDR3 is TGTGCCAGCAGTGAAGTGTTACAGGGGGCGGGGACTGAAGCTTTCTTT. It translates to CASSEVLQGAGTEAFF.

The chain uses TRBV9 and TRBJ1-1, with a weak D call TRBD1 (5 bases). The CDR3 length is 14 residues. V shed 3 bases and J shed 6 bases, with 15 bases lying between them. Germline V CDR1 and CDR2: SGDLS, YYNGEE. The CDR3 spells CASSERTHSPEAFF. The DNA for the CDR3 is TGTGCCAGCAGCGAGAGGACACACTCGCCTGAAGCTTTCTTT.

V is TRBV5-1 and J is TRBJ2-5; weak D call: TRBD1 (6 bases). Germline-derived CDR1 and CDR2 are SGHRS and YFSETQ. V was shortened by 3 bases and J by 5 bases, with 17 bases between the two germline ends. The CDR3 covers 15 residues. This CDR3 reads CASSSNRELLETQYF. CDR3 coding DNA: TGCGCCAGCAGCTCAAACAGGGAGTTATTGGAGACCCAGTACTTC.

The genes are TRBV18 and TRBJ1-1; D is undetermined. The CDR3 has 13 amino acids. V lost 6 bases, J lost 1 base, and 9 bases lay in between. CDR1 and CDR2 (germline): KGHSH, LQKENI. CDR3 sequence: CASSTLENTEAFF. The CDR3 DNA is TGTGCCAGCTCCACCTTGGAGAACACTGAAGCTTTCTTT.

This chain links TRBV14 with TRBJ2-6, with D perhaps matching TRBD1 (6 bases). V lost 0 bases, J lost 1 base, and 16 bases lay in between. Per germline, CDR1 SGHDN and CDR2 FVKESK. The CDR3 spans 19 residues. CDR3: CASSQDSFFTGSGANVLTF. The CDR3 DNA follows: TGTGCCAGCAGCCAAGACTCATTTTTTACAGGGTCTGGGGCCAACGTCCTGACTTTC.

The CDR3 DNA follows: TGTGCCTGGAGTGTAGGGGCTCTAGATCAGCCCCAGCATTTT. Translated, it gives CAWSVGALDQPQHF. This chain links TRBV30 with TRBJ1-5, with D perhaps TRBD1 (5 bases). V was pared by 0 bases and J by 5 bases, with 11 bases between. CDR1 and CDR2 (germline): GTSNPN, SVGIG (reference sequence). The length of the CDR3 is 14 residues. Full variable domain (missing parts from reference TRBV30 and TRBJ1-5): SQTIHQWPATLVQPVGSPLSLECTVEGTSNPNLYWYRQAAGRGLQLLFYSVGIGQISSEVPQNLSASRPQDRQFILSSKKLLLSDSGFYLCAWSVGALDQPQHFGDGTRLSIL.

This clone was observed a handful of times. V is TRBV7-8 and J is TRBJ2-7; D call uncertain. Germline CDR1 reads SGHVS; CDR2 reads FQNEAQ. V was pared by 5 bases and J by 4 bases, with 6 bases between. This CDR3 comprises 11 residues. This CDR3 reads CASSREYEQYF. As DNA, the CDR3 is TGTGCCAGCAGCCGCGAGTACGAGCAGTACTTC.

The chain is built from TRBV5-1 and TRBJ1-1; D gene ambiguous. V was clipped by 2 bases and J by 0 bases, with 14 bases between them. The germline gives CDR1 SGHRS, CDR2 YFSETQ. This CDR3 has 16 residues. The DNA of the CDR3 is TGCGCCAGCAGCTTCCCCAGCGGAGATATGAACACTGAAGCTTTCTTT. Translation: CASSFPSGDMNTEAFF.

A few counts support this clone. The chain couples TRBV6-5 to TRBJ1-2; TRBD1 is a possible D gene (6 bases). V lost 0 bases and J 4 bases, leaving 9 bases between the germline ends. CDR3 length: 14 amino acids. Germline CDR1 is MNHEY and CDR2 is SVGAGI. Here the CDR3 reads CASSYSLDSYGYTF. The DNA of the CDR3 is TGTGCCAGCAGTTACTCCCTGGACAGCTATGGCTACACCTTC.